The 27 T cell receptor beta chains in this list originate from one sample, sequenced in a study of cytomegalovirus exposure and HLA in healthy donors. PCR used 60 Vbeta primers and 13 Jbeta primers. TCRdb's copy holds only in-frame clones and misses some; the assay was immunoSEQ multiplex PCR. This table has under 85,000 clones, about 75% appearing once. Sequences were obtained from PBMCs. These receptor sequences come from a man aged 18-30 years in good health and CMV-seronegative.

This clone was counted a single time. This chain joins TRBV10-2 and TRBJ2-1, with D tentatively TRBD2 (5 bases). Germline CDR1 reads WSHSY; CDR2 reads SAAADI. This CDR3 has 14 residues. V shed 7 bases and J shed 1 base, with 11 bases lying between them. CDR3 residues: CASTGRGSYNEQFF. In nucleotides, the CDR3 is TGCGCCAGCACGGGAAGAGGTTCCTACAATGAGCAGTTCTTC.

The rearrangement uses TRBV28 and TRBJ1-5, with a weak D call TRBD1 (6 bases). Between the trimmed V and J ends, which lost 6 bases and 10 bases, there was a span of 13 bases. The CDR3 extends over 12 amino acids. Germline CDR1 is MDHEN and CDR2 is SYDVKM. CDR3 coding DNA: TGTGCCAGCAGACCAAACAGGGCACCCCAGCATTTT. The encoded protein is CASRPNRAPQHF.

The genes are TRBV13 and TRBJ1-1, with D perhaps TRBD1 (6 bases). The V gene's germline CDR1 is PRHDT and CDR2 FYEKMQ (reference sequence). This CDR3 region has 13 residues. V lost 3 bases and J lost 6, with 11 bases in between. CDR3 bases: TGTGCCAGCAGCTTGTCAGGGGCCGCTGAAGCTTTCTTT. It specifies CASSLSGAAEAFF.

CDR3 residues: CASSHGQAATEAFF. The CDR3 DNA reads TGCGCCAGCAGCCATGGACAGGCGGCCACTGAAGCTTTCTTT. The J gene is TRBJ1-1, the V gene TRBV5-1; 7 bases match TRBD1. Losses at the gene ends were 4 bases for V and 4 bases for J; bases not matched to a gene: 7. There are 14 residues in the CDR3. CDR1 SGHRS and CDR2 YFSETQ come from the germline V gene.

This chain links TRBV4-1 with TRBJ1-4; possible D gene TRBD1, 5 bases. The CDR3 is made up of 14 amino acids. V lost 1 base, J lost 4 bases, and 7 bases lay in between. Germline V gives CDR1 MGHRA, CDR2 YSYEKL. The CDR3 nucleotides read TGCGCCAGCAGCCAAGGGGGCCTTAATGAAAAACTGTTTTTT. Translation gives CASSQGGLNEKLFF.

The gene calls are TRBV5-1 and TRBJ1-1; 9 nucleotides align to TRBD1. Germline lookup yields CDR1 SGHRS and CDR2 YFSETQ. The V gene end was trimmed by 2 bases and the J gene end by 0 bases; junction bases not matched to a gene: 5. The CDR3 sequence is 16 residues long. The CDR3 sequence is CASSFGDRVVNTEAFF. As DNA, the CDR3 is TGCGCCAGCAGCTTTGGGGACAGGGTGGTGAACACTGAAGCTTTCTTT.

The chain links TRBV7-9 to TRBJ1-2, with TRBD1 as a possible D gene (5 bases). This CDR3 region has 15 residues. Trimming stripped 5 bases from V and 4 bases from J, with 17 bases between. Germline CDR1 and CDR2: SEHNR and FQNEAQ (reference sequence). The CDR3, as DNA: TGTGCCAGCAGCCCTGGGGGGGTCGGACCCTATGGCTACACCTTC. It codes for CASSPGGVGPYGYTF.

The rearrangement uses TRBV7-9 and TRBJ1-2; D remains ambiguous. V was clipped by 2 bases and J by 2 bases, with 6 bases between them. Looked up from germline, CDR1 is SEHNR and CDR2 is FQNEAQ (reference sequence). This CDR3 spans 13 amino acids. CDR3 coding DNA: TGTGCCAGCAGCTTAAGCAGGAACTATGGCTACACCTTC. The encoded protein is CASSLSRNYGYTF.

V gene TRBV28 combines with J gene TRBJ1-4; D might be TRBD1 (5 bases). This CDR3 spans 13 amino acids. Trimming stripped 3 bases from V and 7 bases from J, with 9 bases between. Germline lookup yields CDR1 MDHEN and CDR2 SYDVKM. As DNA, the CDR3 is TGTGCCAGCAGTTTCCGCCAGGGTGAAAAACTGTTTTTT. It specifies CASSFRQGEKLFF.

V gene TRBV10-2 combines with J gene TRBJ1-1; 7 bases agree with TRBD1. CDR3 length: 14 amino acids. Germline V gives CDR1 WSHSY, CDR2 SAAADI. Unmatched junction bases numbered 9, after V lost 7 bases and J lost 4 bases. In nucleotides, the CDR3 is TGCGCCAGCAACAGACAGGGCTGGGGCACTGAAGCTTTCTTT. Translating gives CASNRQGWGTEAFF.

This chain uses TRBV11-2 with TRBJ2-7; the D is unclear. Germline CDR1 is SGHAT and CDR2 is FQNNGV. Trimming left V 0 bases short and J 3 bases short, with 15 bases between. This CDR3 is built from 16 residues. The CDR3: CASSLDNTELFYEQYF. DNA of the CDR3: TGTGCCAGCAGCTTAGATAACACAGAACTTTTCTACGAGCAGTACTTC.

This CDR3 is CASTITPRGRGGQPQHF. In DNA, the CDR3 is TGTGCCAGTACAATCACCCCCCGAGGCAGGGGCGGTCAGCCCCAGCATTTT. This sequence joins TRBV19 and TRBJ1-5, with a tentative D call TRBD1 (6 bases). This CDR3 spans 17 amino acids. Germline loops: CDR1 LNHDA, CDR2 SQIVND (reference sequence). Trimming removed 7 bases at V and 6 bases at J, with 25 bases between.

The chain recombines TRBV5-1 with TRBJ1-1; TRBD1 is a possible D gene (6 bases). This CDR3 contains 14 residues. Germline CDR1 SGHRS, CDR2 YFSETQ. V was trimmed by 2 bases and J by 1 base, leaving 9 bases between them. The CDR3 coding sequence is TGCGCCAGCAGCTTAACAGGGCAGAACACTGAAGCTTTCTTT. It specifies CASSLTGQNTEAFF.

This clone has just a few counts. The V call is TRBV30, the J call TRBJ2-7, with 8 bases aligning to TRBD1. Germline V gene sequence: CDR1 GTSNPN, CDR2 SVGIG (reference sequence). The CDR3 spans 12 residues. Trimming took 8 bases from V and 6 from J; bases not matched to a gene: 9. CDR3 loop: CAHGTGFSEQYF. The CDR3 nucleotides are TGTGCCCACGGGACAGGCTTCAGCGAGCAGTACTTC.

The genes are TRBV7-8 and TRBJ1-1; D gene unclear. V was cut by 3 bases and J by 2 bases, with 13 bases left in between. The V gene's germline CDR1 is SGHVS and CDR2 FQNEAQ. The CDR3 runs to 15 residues. The CDR3 DNA reads TGTGCCAGCAGCTTTGTCGGGAGTTTTAACACTGAAGCTTTCTTT. Translation: CASSFVGSFNTEAFF.

A single count supports this clone. The chain has TRBV27 and TRBJ2-5; 10 bases are a match to TRBD1. CDR1 and CDR2 (germline): MNHEY, SMNVEV (reference sequence). The CDR3 is 17 residues long. Trimming removed 5 bases from V and 4 bases from J; junction bases left unmatched: 13. CDR3 protein: CASSAWQTGGAGETQYF. The CDR3 DNA follows: TGTGCCAGCAGTGCCTGGCAGACAGGGGGCGCAGGAGAGACCCAGTACTTC.

This clone was seen only once. The chain uses TRBV28 and TRBJ2-7, with a weak D call TRBD1 (6 bases). The CDR3 loop spans 14 amino acids. V lost 6 bases, J lost 2 bases, and 14 bases lay in between. Germline CDR1 reads MDHEN; CDR2 reads SYDVKM. The CDR3: CASRPTGSPYEQYF. The CDR3 DNA reads TGTGCCAGCAGGCCTACAGGGAGCCCCTACGAGCAGTACTTC.

The chain is built from TRBV9 and TRBJ1-1; TRBD1 matches at 10 bases. Germline lookup yields CDR1 SGDLS and CDR2 YYNGEE. With 3 bases clipped from V and 2 bases from J, the junction kept 7 bases outside the gene matches. CDR3 length equals 16 residues. The CDR3 reads CASSAPRTGGNTEAFF. In DNA form, the CDR3 reads TGTGCCAGCAGCGCCCCGCGGACAGGGGGAAACACTGAAGCTTTCTTT. Supplemented by reference TRBV9 and TRBJ1-1, the full variable domain reads DSGVTQTPKHLITATGQRVTLRCSPRSGDLSVYWYQQSLDQGLQFLIQYYNGEERAKGNILERFSAQQFPDLHSELNLSSLELGDSALYFCASSAPRTGGNTEAFFGQGTRLTVV.

The genes are TRBV5-3 and TRBJ2-7, with 10 bases aligning to TRBD1. TRBV5-3 counts as an open reading frame of uncertain function. V dropped 3 bases and J dropped 2; count of bases not matched to a gene: 11. CDR3 length equals 17 residues. The CDR3 DNA reads as TGTGCCAGAAGCTCACGGGACAGGGGCCGAGTTCCCTACGAGCAGTACGTC. Its translation is CARSSRDRGRVPYEQYV.

This clone was observed a few times. CDR3 in amino acids: CASIPTGFNTEAFF. In nucleotides, the CDR3 is TGTGCCAGCATTCCGACAGGGTTCAACACTGAAGCTTTCTTT. The rearrangement links TRBV6-1 to TRBJ1-1, with 7 bases fitting TRBD1. The ends lost 7 bases at V and 2 bases at J; junction bases unmatched: 7. The CDR3 covers 14 residues. CDR1 is MNHNS, CDR2 SASEGT, per germline.

The chain uses TRBV5-4 and TRBJ2-1; 7 nucleotides line up with TRBD2. V lost 1 base to trimming and J lost 13 bases; unmatched junction nucleotides: 8. The CDR3 runs 13 residues. Germline CDR1 is SGHNT and CDR2 is YYREEE (reference sequence). This CDR3 is CASSLRGVAGQFF. Here the CDR3 DNA reads TGTGCCAGCAGCTTGCGGGGAGTAGCGGGTCAGTTCTTC.

The rearrangement uses TRBV18 and TRBJ1-5, with a weak D call TRBD1 (5 bases). The V end lost 3 bases, the J end lost 5 bases, and 11 bases lay between the germline ends. Per germline, CDR1 KGHSH and CDR2 LQKENI. This CDR3 has 14 amino acids. This CDR3 is CASSPGRGDQPQHF. CDR3 DNA: TGTGCCAGCTCACCTGGGAGGGGCGATCAGCCCCAGCATTTT.

This chain joins TRBV6-5 and TRBJ2-5; D is unclear. Germline CDR1 reads MNHEY; CDR2 reads SVGAGI. V lost 5 bases and J 1 base, leaving 8 bases between the germline ends. The CDR3 extends over 13 amino acids. CDR3 DNA sequence: TGTGCCAGCAGTCTCAGTTTCCAAGAGACCCAGTACTTC. Translated: CASSLSFQETQYF.

This clone appeared a single time. This chain links TRBV29-1 with TRBJ2-6, with 7 bases lining up with TRBD2. The CDR3 is 16 amino acids. Trimming at V came to 4 bases and at J to 0 bases, leaving 6 bases not matched to a gene. Germline CDR1 and CDR2: SQVTM and ANQGSEA. Here the CDR3 DNA reads TGCAGCGTTGTGGGGCGGGGGATCTCTGGGGCCAACGTCCTGACTTTC. Amino acid sequence: CSVVGRGISGANVLTF.

This clone was observed once. V and J are TRBV18 and TRBJ2-7, with 10 bases aligning to TRBD2. With 3 bases clipped from V and 6 bases from J, the junction kept 2 bases outside the gene matches. The CDR3 length is 13 residues. Germline V CDR1 and CDR2: KGHSH, LQKENI. CDR3 residues: CASSPQREGEQYV. The CDR3 region has the DNA TGTGCCAGCTCACCTCAGCGGGAGGGCGAGCAGTACGTC.

The genes are TRBV4-3 and TRBJ2-3, with D perhaps matching TRBD1 (5 bases). CDR3 length: 18 amino acids. Trimming stripped 0 bases from V and 0 bases from J, with 16 bases between. Germline lookup yields CDR1 LGHNA and CDR2 YSLEER. The CDR3 protein is CASSQDSSTGYSTDTQYF. For the CDR3, the DNA is TGCGCCAGCAGCCAAGACTCCTCAACAGGCTATAGCACAGATACGCAGTATTTT.

This chain links TRBV27 with TRBJ2-7; possibly TRBD1 for D (6 bases). The CDR3 is 15 amino acids. V dropped 5 bases and J dropped 2 bases, with 16 bases sitting between them. Germline CDR1 MNHEY, CDR2 SMNVEV (reference sequence). The CDR3 sequence is CASSAGQLGAYEQYF. DNA for the CDR3: TGTGCCAGCAGTGCTGGACAGTTAGGGGCCTACGAGCAGTACTTC.